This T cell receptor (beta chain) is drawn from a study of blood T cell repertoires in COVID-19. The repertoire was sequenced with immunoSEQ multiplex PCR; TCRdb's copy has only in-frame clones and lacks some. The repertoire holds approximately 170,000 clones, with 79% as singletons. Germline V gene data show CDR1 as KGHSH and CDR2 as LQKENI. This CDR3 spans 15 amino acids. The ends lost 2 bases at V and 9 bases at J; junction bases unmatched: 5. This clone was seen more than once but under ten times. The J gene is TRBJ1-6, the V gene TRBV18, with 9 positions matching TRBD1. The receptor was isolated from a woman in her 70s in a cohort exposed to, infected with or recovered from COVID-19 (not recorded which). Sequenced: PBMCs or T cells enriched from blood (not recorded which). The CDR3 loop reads CASSPGVTGGSPLHF. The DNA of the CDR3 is TGTGCCAGCTCACCAGGGGTGACAGGGGGTTCACCCCTCCACTTT.